The 16 T cell receptor beta chains reported below all come from one sample, sequenced in a study of blood T cell repertoires in COVID-19. The assay was immunoSEQ multiplex PCR, and TCRdb's table has in-frame clones only and misses some. The sample lists about 170,000 clones, about 80% occurring once. Sample: peripheral blood. The receptors were gathered from a woman of 80 years or more with acute or convalescent COVID-19.

This chain links TRBV9 with TRBJ2-5, with D possibly matching TRBD1 (6 bases). Germline V gene sequence: CDR1 SGDLS, CDR2 YYNGEE. The V end lost 3 bases, the J end lost 1 base, and 13 bases lay between the germline ends. The CDR3 spans 15 residues. The DNA for the CDR3 is TGTGCCAGCAGCGGAGGGGGACGCGGCCAAGAGACCCAGTACTTC. Translated, it gives CASSGGGRGQETQYF.

This rearrangement joins TRBV29-1 to TRBJ2-2; D is possibly TRBD2 (6 bases). This CDR3 is built from 13 residues. V lost 6 bases and J lost 5, with 13 bases in between. Germline assignment: CDR1 SQVTM and CDR2 ANQGSEA. CDR3 in DNA: TGCAGCGTAGGACTGGGGGGAACCGGGGAGCTGTTTTTT. Encoded protein: CSVGLGGTGELFF.

This clone was counted between two and nine times. The chain carries TRBV6-1 and TRBJ2-7; 7 nucleotides line up with TRBD1. Trimming removed 1 base from V and 2 bases from J; junction bases left unmatched: 5. CDR3 length: 15 residues. Germline CDR1 and CDR2: MNHNS and SASEGT. This CDR3 is CASSEEGAYPYEQYF. The CDR3 coding sequence is TGTGCCAGCAGTGAAGAGGGGGCTTACCCCTACGAGCAGTACTTC.

In this sample, this clone turned up once. V usage is TRBV5-1 and J usage is TRBJ2-3; TRBD1 aligns across 7 bases. Germline CDR1 and CDR2: SGHRS and YFSETQ. The CDR3 spans 15 residues. The V and J ends lost 1 base and 4 bases, in that order; junction bases with no gene match: 6. CDR3 in DNA: TGCGCCAGCAGCTTGCCAACAGGGGATGCAGATACGCAGTATTTT. Amino acids: CASSLPTGDADTQYF. The entire variable domain, with the rest obtained from reference TRBV5-1 and TRBJ2-3, is as follows: KAGVTQTPRYLIKTRGQQVTLSCSPISGHRSVSWYQQTPGQGLQFLFEYFSETQRNKGNFPGRFSGRQFSNSRSEMNVSTLELGDSALYLCASSLPTGDADTQYFGPGTRLTVL.

This clone was seen a few times. V usage is TRBV9 and J usage is TRBJ1-2; 8 positions match TRBD1. CDR3 length: 15 residues. Trimming took 0 bases from V and 4 from J; bases not matched to a gene: 5. Germline CDR1 is SGDLS and CDR2 is YYNGEE. CDR3 residues: CASSVVPGTGYGYTF. CDR3 sequence (DNA): TGTGCCAGCAGCGTAGTGCCAGGGACAGGCTATGGCTACACCTTC.

The J gene is TRBJ1-1, the V gene TRBV10-3; tentatively, D is TRBD1 (6 bases). CDR1 and CDR2 from the germline V gene are ENHRY and SYGVKD. The CDR3 covers 15 residues. Trimming stripped 2 bases from V and 6 bases from J, with 16 bases between. CDR3 DNA sequence: TGTGCCATCAGTGAGGGGGACATCCGGGAGGCTGAAGCTTTCTTT. Translation: CAISEGDIREAEAFF.

The chain links TRBV4-1 to TRBJ1-4; possible D gene TRBD1, 6 bases. The V end lost 6 bases, the J end lost 2 bases, and 22 bases lay between the germline ends. The CDR3 totals 18 residues. The germline V gene encodes CDR1 MGHRA and CDR2 YSYEKL. Here the CDR3 reads CASSQLPSWGGTNEKLFF. In nucleotides, the CDR3 is TGCGCCAGCAGTCAGCTACCTAGTTGGGGGGGCACTAATGAAAAACTGTTTTTT.

V gene TRBV9 combines with J gene TRBJ2-1; 9 bases match TRBD2. The CDR3 runs 15 residues. Germline lookup yields CDR1 SGDLS and CDR2 YYNGEE. Trimming cost V 0 bases and J 8 bases; bases outside gene matches: 6. The CDR3 is CASSVAGTSIYEQFF. CDR3 nucleotides: TGTGCCAGCAGCGTAGCCGGGACTAGCATCTATGAGCAGTTCTTC. Based on the CDR3 plus reference TRBV9 and TRBJ2-1, the full variable domain is DSGVTQTPKHLITATGQRVTLRCSPRSGDLSVYWYQQSLDQGLQFLIQYYNGEERAKGNILERFSAQQFPDLHSELNLSSLELGDSALYFCASSVAGTSIYEQFFGPGTRLTVL.

This clone appeared a single time. This chain joins TRBV4-3 and TRBJ2-3; 9 bases fit TRBD2. Germline CDR1 reads LGHNA; CDR2 reads YSLEER. This CDR3 is built from 15 residues. J gave up 2 bases and V 4 bases, and 4 bases lay outside the gene matches. CDR3 DNA: TGCGCCAGCAGCCTAGTAGCGGGGGTCACAGATACGCAGTATTTT. Amino acids: CASSLVAGVTDTQYF.

J is TRBJ1-3 and V is TRBV6-1, with 8 bases matching TRBD1. The CDR3 sequence is 16 residues long. Per the germline V gene, CDR1 is MNHNS and CDR2 is SASEGT. V dropped 3 bases and J dropped 2; count of bases not matched to a gene: 6. CDR3 in amino acids: CASSEAPTGAGNTIYF. In DNA form, the CDR3 reads TGTGCCAGCAGTGAGGCACCGACAGGGGCTGGAAACACCATATATTTT.

The V call is TRBV5-1, the J call TRBJ2-3, with a possible D match to TRBD2 (6 bases). Germline V gene lookup returns CDR1 SGHRS and CDR2 YFSETQ. This CDR3 is built from 14 residues. The V gene lost 2 bases and the J gene lost 7 bases, with 14 bases spanning the gap. CDR3 nucleotides: TGCGCCAGCAGCTTTGACACTAGCAGAAATACGCAGTATTTT. Translating gives CASSFDTSRNTQYF. Combining the CDR3 with reference TRBV5-1 and TRBJ2-3 gives the whole variable domain KAGVTQTPRYLIKTRGQQVTLSCSPISGHRSVSWYQQTPGQGLQFLFEYFSETQRNKGNFPGRFSGRQFSNSRSEMNVSTLELGDSALYLCASSFDTSRNTQYFGPGTRLTVL.

This clone was found a few times. The DNA of the CDR3 is TGTGCCAGCAGCTTGGAATCAGGGTTTGGCTACACCTTC. This encodes CASSLESGFGYTF. The rearrangement uses TRBV5-4 and TRBJ1-2; weak D call: TRBD1 (5 bases). V lost 0 bases, J lost 7 bases, and 10 bases lay in between. Germline loops: CDR1 SGHNT, CDR2 YYREEE (reference sequence). This CDR3 has 13 amino acids.

J is TRBJ2-5 and V is TRBV10-3; no clear D. CDR1 and CDR2 from the germline V gene are ENHRY and SYGVKD. V lost 3 bases to trimming and J lost 2 bases, with 4 bases between them. The CDR3 has 12 residues. The CDR3 nucleotides are TGTGCCATCAGTGACCCACAAGAGACCCAGTACTTC. This gives the protein CAISDPQETQYF.

The rearrangement joins TRBV6-6 to TRBJ2-6; D gene unclear. Looked up from germline, CDR1 is MNHNY and CDR2 is SVGAGI (reference sequence). V was cut by 5 bases and J by 1 base, with 12 bases left in between. The CDR3 sequence is 16 residues long. CDR3 DNA sequence: TGTGCCAGCAGTCCACAGACACCTTCTGGGGCCAACGTCCTGACTTTC. Its translation: CASSPQTPSGANVLTF.

V and J are TRBV7-9 and TRBJ1-3; D may be TRBD1 (5 bases). Trimming cost V 1 base and J 3 bases, with 7 bases left between them. Germline loops: CDR1 SEHNR, CDR2 FQNEAQ (reference sequence). This CDR3 is built from 14 residues. The CDR3 DNA reads as TGTGCCAGCAGCTTAGGACAGATTGGAAACACCATATATTTT. It translates to CASSLGQIGNTIYF.

This chain joins TRBV6-1 and TRBJ1-1; 8 bases match TRBD1. The V and J ends lost 4 bases and 5 bases, in that order; junction bases with no gene match: 18. The CDR3 is 18 residues long. Looked up from germline, CDR1 is MNHNS and CDR2 is SASEGT. CDR3 DNA sequence: TGTGCCAGCAGTGCCCAGACAGGGGTAATCGGTCTGGGGACTGAAGCTTTCTTT. Protein product: CASSAQTGVIGLGTEAFF.